This is a list of T cell receptor beta chains from one sample in a study of blood T cell repertoires in COVID-19. Sequenced by immunoSEQ multiplex PCR; TCRdb stores in-frame clones only, minus some. The sample has tens of thousands of clones, just over 85% seen once. Sample: peripheral blood. Receptor source: a man between 70 and 80 years old with acute or convalescent COVID-19. Each CDR3 is given with its conserved first and last residue. The D gene is left open where the match is weak. Only part of the rows carry a size: once, few, many, or a class if the clone is expanded.

V gene: TRBV2
D gene: NA
J gene: TRBJ2-1
clone size: NA
CDR3 protein: CASGGLTYNEQFF
CDR3 DNA: TGTGCCAGCGGGGGACTGACGTACAATGAGCAGTTCTTC

V gene: TRBV6-5
D gene: NA
J gene: TRBJ2-3
clone size: once
CDR3 protein: CASSSKGLGTDTQYF
CDR3 DNA: TGTGCCAGCAGTTCCAAGGGGTTGGGCACAGATACGCAGTATTTT

V gene: TRBV7-9
D gene: TRBD1
J gene: TRBJ1-2
clone size: NA
CDR3 protein: CASSLAVGTGLGYTF
CDR3 DNA: TGTGCCAGCAGCTTAGCGGTGGGGACAGGGCTCGGCTACACCTTC

V gene: TRBV7-8
D gene: TRBD1
J gene: TRBJ1-6
clone size: NA
CDR3 protein: CASSPDRGRRSPLHF
CDR3 DNA: TGTGCCAGCAGCCCGGACAGGGGGCGTCGTTCACCCCTCCACTTT

V gene: TRBV19
D gene: NA
J gene: TRBJ2-1
clone size: NA
CDR3 protein: CASTVDGRVQTYNEQFF
CDR3 DNA: TGTGCCAGTACGGTCGACGGGAGAGTGCAGACCTACAATGAGCAGTTCTTC

V gene: TRBV18
D gene: NA
J gene: TRBJ1-2
clone size: NA
CDR3 protein: CASSPVGQSYGYTF
CDR3 DNA: TGTGCCAGCTCACCAGTCGGACAGTCTTATGGCTACACCTTC

V gene: TRBV28
D gene: TRBD1
J gene: TRBJ1-2
clone size: NA
CDR3 protein: CASSRQGPEGYTF
CDR3 DNA: TGTGCCAGCAGTCGACAGGGTCCGGAGGGCTACACCTTC

V gene: TRBV6-4
D gene: NA
J gene: TRBJ1-5
clone size: NA
CDR3 protein: CASSDGSPNQPQHF
CDR3 DNA: TGTGCCAGCAGTGACGGGAGCCCCAATCAGCCCCAGCATTTT

V gene: TRBV9
D gene: NA
J gene: TRBJ1-2
clone size: few
CDR3 protein: CASSVDSPRYGYTF
CDR3 DNA: TGTGCCAGCAGCGTAGACTCCCCGAGGTATGGCTACACCTTC

V gene: TRBV19
D gene: NA
J gene: TRBJ2-7
clone size: NA
CDR3 protein: CASSIGTLGGDEQYF
CDR3 DNA: TGTGCCAGTAGTATAGGGACTCTCGGTGGCGACGAGCAGTACTTC

V gene: TRBV6-5
D gene: TRBD1
J gene: TRBJ1-4
clone size: few
CDR3 protein: CAISRDRDEKLFF
CDR3 DNA: TGTGCCATCTCCCGGGACAGGGACGAAAAACTGTTTTTT

V gene: TRBV4-1
D gene: TRBD2
J gene: TRBJ2-5
clone size: NA
CDR3 protein: CASSPGSSWTSGEETQYF
CDR3 DNA: TGCGCCAGCAGCCCAGGATCTTCATGGACTAGCGGGGAAGAGACCCAGTACTTC

V gene: TRBV7-6
D gene: NA
J gene: TRBJ1-1
clone size: NA
CDR3 protein: CASSLGGGLGTEAFF
CDR3 DNA: TGTGCCAGCAGCTTAGGGGGGGGGCTTGGCACTGAAGCTTTCTTT

V gene: TRBV6-2/TRBV6-3
D gene: TRBD2
J gene: TRBJ2-3
clone size: NA
CDR3 protein: CASSWTSTNTDTQYF
CDR3 DNA: TGTGCCAGCAGTTGGACTAGCACTAACACAGATACGCAGTATTTT

V gene: TRBV4-3
D gene: NA
J gene: TRBJ2-3
clone size: NA
CDR3 protein: CASSQLGDTDTQYF
CDR3 DNA: TGCGCCAGCAGCCAACTAGGTGACACAGATACGCAGTATTTT

V gene: TRBV4-3
D gene: TRBD2
J gene: TRBJ2-2
clone size: NA
CDR3 protein: CASSHTSGANTGELFF
CDR3 DNA: TGCGCCAGCAGCCACACTAGCGGCGCGAACACCGGGGAGCTGTTTTTT

V gene: TRBV2
D gene: TRBD1
J gene: TRBJ1-2
clone size: NA
CDR3 protein: CASTGQENYGYTF
CDR3 DNA: TGTGCCAGCACGGGACAGGAGAACTATGGCTACACCTTC

V gene: TRBV6-1
D gene: NA
J gene: TRBJ1-2
clone size: NA
CDR3 protein: CASSEVYYGYTF
CDR3 DNA: TGTGCCAGCAGTGAAGTCTACTATGGCTACACCTTC

V gene: TRBV12-3/TRBV12-4
D gene: NA
J gene: TRBJ1-1
clone size: NA
CDR3 protein: CASRDSEAFF
CDR3 DNA: TGTGCCAGCAGGGACAGTGAAGCTTTCTTT

V gene: TRBV28
D gene: TRBD1
J gene: TRBJ2-3
clone size: NA
CDR3 protein: CASSIPGQGISDTQYF
CDR3 DNA: TGTGCCAGCAGCATTCCGGGACAGGGGATCTCAGATACGCAGTATTTT

V gene: TRBV7-2
D gene: TRBD1
J gene: TRBJ1-1
clone size: NA
CDR3 protein: CASSFRSTGQGNTEAFF
CDR3 DNA: TGTGCCAGCAGCTTCCGATCTACGGGACAGGGGAACACTGAAGCTTTCTTT

V gene: TRBV20-1
D gene: TRBD1
J gene: TRBJ2-1
clone size: NA
CDR3 protein: CSASQDRGSSYNEQFF
CDR3 DNA: TGCAGTGCTAGTCAAGACAGGGGAAGCTCCTACAATGAGCAGTTCTTC

V gene: TRBV3-1/TRBV3-2
D gene: TRBD1
J gene: TRBJ2-7
clone size: NA
CDR3 protein: CASSQHGQGIEQYF
CDR3 DNA: TGTGCCAGCAGCCAACACGGACAGGGCATCGAGCAGTACTTC

V gene: TRBV18
D gene: NA
J gene: TRBJ1-1
clone size: NA
CDR3 protein: CASSLLAGRTNTEAFF
CDR3 DNA: TGTGCCAGCTCACTCCTAGCAGGGAGGACGAACACTGAAGCTTTCTTT

V gene: TRBV7-2
D gene: TRBD2
J gene: TRBJ2-2
clone size: NA
CDR3 protein: CASSPDTASGVTGELFF
CDR3 DNA: TGTGCCAGCAGCCCCGATACGGCTAGCGGAGTTACCGGGGAGCTGTTTTTT

V gene: TRBV19
D gene: TRBD1
J gene: TRBJ2-2
clone size: once
CDR3 protein: CASSSTGGGELFF
CDR3 DNA: TGTGCCAGTAGTAGTACAGGGGGCGGGGAGCTGTTTTTT

V gene: TRBV5-6
D gene: NA
J gene: TRBJ1-6
clone size: NA
CDR3 protein: CASSPNAYSPLHF
CDR3 DNA: TGTGCCAGCAGCCCCAACGCGTATTCACCCCTCCACTTT

V gene: TRBV18
D gene: NA
J gene: TRBJ2-3
clone size: few
CDR3 protein: CASSPRDFTDTQYF
CDR3 DNA: TGTGCCAGCTCACCCAGGGACTTCACAGATACGCAGTATTTT

V gene: TRBV14
D gene: TRBD2
J gene: TRBJ2-5
clone size: NA
CDR3 protein: CASSESGRKEETQYF
CDR3 DNA: TGTGCCAGCAGCGAAAGCGGGAGAAAGGAAGAGACCCAGTACTTC

V gene: TRBV7-9
D gene: NA
J gene: TRBJ2-4
clone size: few
CDR3 protein: CASSLDARGANIQYF
CDR3 DNA: TGTGCCAGCAGCTTAGATGCGCGCGGAGCAAACATTCAGTACTTC

V gene: TRBV19
D gene: TRBD1
J gene: TRBJ1-6
clone size: NA
CDR3 protein: CASMKGQGAFGYNSPLHF
CDR3 DNA: TGTGCCAGTATGAAAGGACAGGGGGCTTTCGGTTATAATTCACCCCTCCACTTT

V gene: TRBV7-2
D gene: TRBD1
J gene: TRBJ2-1
clone size: NA
CDR3 protein: CASRDRGYNEQFF
CDR3 DNA: TGTGCCAGCCGGGACAGGGGCTACAATGAGCAGTTCTTC

V gene: TRBV15
D gene: TRBD1
J gene: TRBJ2-1
clone size: NA
CDR3 protein: CATTRGPYNEQFF
CDR3 DNA: TGTGCCACCACCAGGGGGCCATACAATGAGCAGTTCTTC

V gene: TRBV5-1
D gene: TRBD1
J gene: TRBJ1-2
clone size: NA
CDR3 protein: CASSLVLDREAGYTF
CDR3 DNA: TGCGCCAGCAGCTTGGTGTTGGACAGGGAGGCTGGCTACACCTTC

V gene: TRBV3-1/TRBV3-2
D gene: TRBD2
J gene: TRBJ2-3
clone size: NA
CDR3 protein: CASSQVWSGGPLDTQYF
CDR3 DNA: TGTGCCAGCAGCCAAGTATGGAGCGGGGGACCCCTAGATACGCAGTATTTT

V gene: TRBV6-2/TRBV6-3
D gene: NA
J gene: TRBJ1-5
clone size: NA
CDR3 protein: CASSARGYSNQPQHF
CDR3 DNA: TGTGCCAGCAGCGCACGCGGGTATAGCAATCAGCCCCAGCATTTT

V gene: TRBV19
D gene: NA
J gene: TRBJ2-2
clone size: NA
CDR3 protein: CASSITHSLAGGELFF
CDR3 DNA: TGTGCCAGTAGTATAACTCACTCCCTGGCGGGCGGGGAGCTGTTTTTT

V gene: TRBV25-1
D gene: NA
J gene: TRBJ1-6
clone size: once
CDR3 protein: CASSELGGAQHRSPLHF
CDR3 DNA: TGTGCCAGCAGTGAATTGGGGGGGGCCCAGCACAGGTCACCCCTCCACTTT

V gene: TRBV6-5
D gene: TRBD2
J gene: TRBJ2-7
clone size: NA
CDR3 protein: CASRLTGTTKQYF
CDR3 DNA: TGTGCCAGCAGACTGACCGGGACTACGAAACAGTACTTC

V gene: TRBV29-1
D gene: TRBD1
J gene: TRBJ1-5
clone size: NA
CDR3 protein: CSVTTGGFGQPQHF
CDR3 DNA: TGCAGCGTAACGACAGGGGGCTTTGGTCAGCCCCAGCATTTT

V gene: TRBV10-3
D gene: NA
J gene: TRBJ2-7
clone size: NA
CDR3 protein: CAISYAEEQYF
CDR3 DNA: TGTGCCATCAGCTACGCGGAGGAGCAGTACTTC

V gene: TRBV11-3
D gene: TRBD2
J gene: TRBJ2-2
clone size: NA
CDR3 protein: CASSSPSGSFTGELFF
CDR3 DNA: TGTGCCAGCAGCTCTCCTAGCGGGAGTTTCACCGGGGAGCTGTTTTTT

V gene: TRBV7-9
D gene: NA
J gene: TRBJ1-4
clone size: NA
CDR3 protein: CASSLRGGRATNEKLFF
CDR3 DNA: TGTGCCAGCAGCTTGCGGGGGGGACGCGCAACTAATGAAAAACTGTTTTTT

V gene: TRBV4-3
D gene: TRBD1
J gene: TRBJ1-6
clone size: once
CDR3 protein: CASSQDAGQYNSPLHF
CDR3 DNA: TGCGCCAGCAGCCAAGATGCGGGACAGTATAATTCACCCCTCCACTTT

V gene: TRBV7-9
D gene: TRBD1
J gene: TRBJ1-4
clone size: NA
CDR3 protein: CASSLGQLREKLFF
CDR3 DNA: TGTGCCAGCAGCTTGGGACAGCTCCGTGAAAAACTGTTTTTT

V gene: TRBV7-7
D gene: NA
J gene: TRBJ2-3
clone size: NA
CDR3 protein: CASSSTYSSTDTQYF
CDR3 DNA: TGTGCCAGCAGCTCTACCTATTCTAGCACAGATACGCAGTATTTT

V gene: TRBV3-1/TRBV3-2
D gene: NA
J gene: TRBJ1-2
clone size: NA
CDR3 protein: CASSQDYRNIYGYTF
CDR3 DNA: TGTGCCAGCAGCCAAGATTACAGGAATATCTATGGCTACACCTTC

V gene: TRBV20-1
D gene: NA
J gene: TRBJ2-1
clone size: NA
CDR3 protein: CSASTGLWAYNEQFF
CDR3 DNA: TGCAGTGCTAGTACAGGATTATGGGCCTACAATGAGCAGTTCTTC

V gene: TRBV19
D gene: TRBD1
J gene: TRBJ1-2
clone size: NA
CDR3 protein: CASRGGLYGYTF
CDR3 DNA: TGTGCCAGTAGAGGGGGCCTTTATGGCTACACCTTC

V gene: TRBV6-5
D gene: NA
J gene: TRBJ1-2
clone size: NA
CDR3 protein: CASRPGVGGGYTF
CDR3 DNA: TGTGCCAGCAGACCAGGGGTCGGTGGTGGCTACACCTTC

V gene: TRBV5-1
D gene: NA
J gene: TRBJ2-4
clone size: NA
CDR3 protein: CASSLAGREDIQYF
CDR3 DNA: TGCGCCAGCAGCTTGGCCGGCAGGGAGGACATTCAGTACTTC

V gene: TRBV9
D gene: TRBD1
J gene: TRBJ1-6
clone size: NA
CDR3 protein: CASSPHRGNSPLHF
CDR3 DNA: TGTGCCAGCAGCCCACACAGGGGGAATTCACCCCTCCACTTT

V gene: TRBV4-3
D gene: TRBD2
J gene: TRBJ2-3
clone size: NA
CDR3 protein: CASSQAPAGGKTDTQYF
CDR3 DNA: TGCGCCAGCAGCCAAGCGCCAGCGGGGGGCAAGACAGATACGCAGTATTTT

V gene: TRBV3-1/TRBV3-2
D gene: NA
J gene: TRBJ2-5
clone size: NA
CDR3 protein: CASSLMTGEETQYF
CDR3 DNA: TGTGCCAGCAGCCTCATGACGGGAGAAGAGACCCAGTACTTC

V gene: TRBV5-5
D gene: TRBD1
J gene: TRBJ1-1
clone size: NA
CDR3 protein: CASSLAGGGYTEAFF
CDR3 DNA: TGTGCCAGCAGCTTGGCAGGGGGCGGGTACACTGAAGCTTTCTTT

V gene: TRBV6-6
D gene: NA
J gene: TRBJ1-2
clone size: NA
CDR3 protein: CASIRGGGNPNDRAYTF
CDR3 DNA: TGTGCCAGCATTCGGGGAGGGGGTAACCCCAACGATCGGGCCTACACCTTC

V gene: TRBV24-1
D gene: NA
J gene: TRBJ1-2
clone size: NA
CDR3 protein: CATSDFGRGYGYTF
CDR3 DNA: TGTGCCACCAGTGATTTTGGCAGGGGCTATGGCTACACCTTC

V gene: TRBV7-3
D gene: NA
J gene: TRBJ1-3
clone size: NA
CDR3 protein: CASSFEGAGNTIYF
CDR3 DNA: TGTGCCAGCAGCTTCGAGGGGGCTGGAAACACCATATATTTT